This T cell receptor (beta chain) comes out of a study of a mutant IDH1 vaccine in newly diagnosed glioma. Study-level information: Patients had received radiotherapy, temozolomide, or both previously, most receiving both. Points from the study as a whole: Whatever changes occurred in top peripheral T cell clonotypes seemed unrelated to pseudoprogression. Patients mounted vaccine-induced immune responses in 90% to 95% of cases.

The germline V gene has CDR1 MGHRA and CDR2 YSYEKL. The CDR3 is 17 amino acids. Trimming shortened V by 0 bases and J by 0 bases, and 12 bases separated the two germline ends. Clones were read by immunoSEQ multiplex PCR, and TCRdb kept only the in-frame ones, dropping some. Here the sample spans roughly 71,000 clones, roughly 85% being singletons. Time point specified: baseline, week 1 (first vaccination visit). Treatment meaning: pre-vaccination baseline after standard-of-care therapy. Of note for this clone: Its specificity is unknown.

The origin of this receptor is a man aged 25-45 years with glioma. Source: PBMCs, taken from a glioma patient treated with radiotherapy, temozolomide or both. The chain carries TRBV4-1 and TRBJ1-5; the D is unclear. The CDR3 loop reads CASSQDVQSYSNQPQHF. DNA for the CDR3: TGCGCCAGCAGCCAAGATGTACAGAGTTATAGCAATCAGCCCCAGCATTTT.